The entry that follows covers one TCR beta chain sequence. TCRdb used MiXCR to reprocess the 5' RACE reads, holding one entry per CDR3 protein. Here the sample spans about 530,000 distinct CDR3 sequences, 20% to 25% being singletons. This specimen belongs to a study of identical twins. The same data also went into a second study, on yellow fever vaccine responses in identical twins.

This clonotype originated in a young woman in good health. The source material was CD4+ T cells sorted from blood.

CDR3 nucleotide sequence: TGTGCCAGCAGTTTGAGGACAGGGCCAGATACGCAGTATTTT. This encodes CASSLRTGPDTQYF. This chain uses TRBV27 with TRBJ2-3, with 8 nucleotides matching TRBD1. Germline lookup yields CDR1 MNHEY and CDR2 SMNVEV (reference sequence). Unmatched junction bases numbered 3, after V lost 3 bases and J lost 4 bases. This CDR3 comprises 14 residues.